This TCR beta chain is from a study of shared clonotypes between healthy human individuals. CDR1 is SGHAT, CDR2 FQNNGV, per germline. V lost 2 bases and J lost 4, with 15 bases in between. The CDR3 consists of 15 residues. Study conclusions and caveats: Despite large depth, sorted-subset datasets appeared incompletely sequenced.

With respect to this clone: Its matching antigen is unknown.

Clones were read by immunoSEQ multiplex PCR, and TCRdb kept only the in-frame ones, dropping some. Among 2,500,000 or so clones listed, roughly nine tenths were seen once. J is TRBJ2-7 and V is TRBV11-2; D is unresolved. This clonotype was obtained from a man younger than 30 in good health. The sequencing input was naive CD4+ T cells sorted from blood. Subset noted: CD45RA+ positively selected. Written as DNA, the CDR3 is TGTGCCAGCAGCTTAAGACAACCCCTGGCTTACGAGCAGTACTTC. Residues: CASSLRQPLAYEQYF. Complete variable domain (other parts from reference TRBV11-2 and TRBJ2-7): EAGVAQSPRYKIIEKRQSVAFWCNPISGHATLYWYQQILGQGPKLLIQFQNNGVVDDSQLPKDRFSAERLKGVDSTLKIQPAKLEDSAVYLCASSLRQPLAYEQYFGPGTRLTVT.